This T cell receptor beta chain was documented in a study of blood T cells in healthy people across ages. For the second PCR, which ran for roughly 6 to 11 cycles, a sample-barcoded 5' primer and a J-beta primer mix were used. TCRdb processed the 5' RACE reads anew with MiXCR; each CDR3 protein has one entry. This sample yields about 780,000 distinct CDR3 sequences, of which around two thirds are seen a single time; approximately 30% belongs to the top ten. This clonotype was seen only a few times. Between the trimmed V and J ends, which lost 0 bases and 10 bases, there was a span of 10 bases. The length of the CDR3 is 12 residues. Germline V CDR1 and CDR2: SGHRS, YFSETQ.

The sequenced sample consisted of blood. This TCR was recovered from a man under 40 in good health. The chain is built from TRBV5-1 and TRBJ1-2; D is undetermined. The CDR3 DNA is TGCGCCAGCAGCTTGGGTGGAGGTGACTACACCTTC. The encoded protein is CASSLGGGDYTF.